A single sample is the source of the 17 T cell receptor beta chains below, sequenced in a study of cytomegalovirus exposure and HLA in healthy donors. It was with 60 Vbeta and 13 Jbeta primers that the PCR ran. Some clones are missing from TCRdb's copy, which holds only in-frame ones; the method was immunoSEQ multiplex PCR. The top ten clones hold about 3% of a sample with over 100,000 clones, 79% of them seen once. Sequencing input: PBMCs. The receptor set was obtained from a woman younger than 30 in good health and CMV-seropositive.

V gene TRBV7-2 combines with J gene TRBJ1-5; TRBD1 matches at 10 bases. Germline CDR1 reads SGHTA; CDR2 reads FQGNSA. CDR3 length: 17 amino acids. Unmatched junction bases numbered 9, after V lost 6 bases and J lost 1 base. The CDR3 is CASSRDRGLDSNQPQHF. CDR3 DNA sequence: TGTGCCAGCAGTCGAGACAGGGGGCTTGACAGCAATCAGCCCCAGCATTTT.

In this sample, this clone turned up a few times. V gene TRBV7-9 combines with J gene TRBJ1-5; 8 bases fit TRBD1. The DNA end is a closer match to TRBJ2-3, so the J assignment may be wrong. The CDR3 covers 15 residues. The germline V gene encodes CDR1 SEHNR and CDR2 FQNEAQ (reference sequence). CDR3 amino acids: CASGSTGAGNQPQYF. DNA for the CDR3: TGTGCCAGCGGCTCGACAGGGGCAGGGAATCAGCCCCAGTATTTT.

This rearrangement joins TRBV6-1 to TRBJ2-3, with 11 bases identical to TRBD1. The germline V gene has CDR1 MNHNS and CDR2 SASEGT. CDR3 size: 15 residues. Trimming cost V 1 base and J 7 bases; bases outside gene matches: 4. CDR3 nucleotides: TGTGCCAGCAGTGAAGAGGGACAGGGGGGGCATACGCAGTATTTT. This sequence encodes CASSEEGQGGHTQYF.

This clone appeared a single time. This chain connects TRBV10-3 to TRBJ2-2; tentative D call: TRBD2 (5 bases). The CDR3 sequence is 14 residues long. Trimming stripped 5 bases from V and 6 bases from J, with 13 bases between. Germline V gene data show CDR1 as ENHRY and CDR2 as SYGVKD. The chain's CDR3 is CAISLDRLPGELFF. The CDR3 coding sequence is TGTGCCATCAGTCTGGACCGACTACCCGGGGAGCTGTTTTTT.

This clone occurred a few times. This chain connects TRBV28 to TRBJ2-4; D is undetermined. With 5 bases removed from V and 9 bases from J, the gap between germline ends came to 11 bases. CDR1 is MDHEN and CDR2 is SYDVKM in the germline V gene. The CDR3 length is 12 residues. CDR3 protein: CASSSRAFIQYF. The CDR3 DNA sequence: TGTGCCAGCAGTAGTAGAGCTTTCATTCAGTACTTC.

This chain joins TRBV4-2 and TRBJ2-5; 11 nucleotides agree with TRBD2. CDR1 and CDR2 (germline): LGHNA, YNFKEQ. This CDR3 is 14 amino acids long. J lost 4 bases, V lost 4 bases, and 2 bases had no gene match. The CDR3 DNA reads TGTGCCAGCAGCCCAGGGACTAGCGGAGAGACCCAGTACTTC. This sequence encodes CASSPGTSGETQYF.

The chain recombines TRBV6-1 with TRBJ1-1, with a weak D call TRBD1 (5 bases). The germline V gene encodes CDR1 MNHNS and CDR2 SASEGT. This CDR3 contains 15 residues. Trimming removed 5 bases at V and 0 bases at J, with 13 bases between. CDR3 region: CASSPPGEMNTEAFF. Here the CDR3 DNA reads TGTGCCAGCAGTCCACCGGGGGAGATGAACACTGAAGCTTTCTTT.

The chain links TRBV7-9 to TRBJ1-1; no reliable D call. CDR3 length: 15 residues. Trimming took off 5 bases at V and 4 bases at J, with 17 bases between the two ends. Germline CDR1 SEHNR, CDR2 FQNEAQ (reference sequence). In DNA form, the CDR3 reads TGTGCCAGCAGCCCAAGTCCGGTCGTCGCCACTGAAGCTTTCTTT. Amino acids: CASSPSPVVATEAFF.

This chain links TRBV7-9 with TRBJ1-1, with unresolved D. Trimming pared 1 base from V and 11 bases from J, leaving 8 bases between. Germline CDR1 is SEHNR and CDR2 is FQNEAQ (reference sequence). The CDR3 sequence is 11 residues long. The CDR3 protein is CASSLVVEAFF. DNA of the CDR3: TGTGCCAGCAGCTTAGTAGTCGAGGCTTTCTTT.

The rearrangement joins TRBV7-9 to TRBJ2-1; 8 bases line up with TRBD1. J gave up 12 bases and V 0 bases, and 7 bases lay outside the gene matches. The CDR3 spans 14 residues. Looked up from germline, CDR1 is SEHNR and CDR2 is FQNEAQ (reference sequence). CDR3 in amino acids: CASSLAGGQEAQFF. The CDR3 DNA reads as TGTGCCAGCAGCTTAGCGGGGGGACAGGAGGCGCAGTTCTTC.

The rearrangement uses TRBV6-1 and TRBJ1-1, with a possible D match to TRBD1 (5 bases). The CDR3 runs to 14 residues. The germline CDR1 and CDR2 sequences are MNHNS and SASEGT. V shed 3 bases and J shed 1 base, with 9 bases lying between them. For the CDR3, the DNA is TGTGCCAGCAGTGAGGTAGGGGCGAACACTGAAGCTTTCTTT. This encodes CASSEVGANTEAFF.

The chain links TRBV19 to TRBJ1-1; maybe TRBD1 (5 bases). Germline CDR1 is LNHDA and CDR2 is SQIVND (reference sequence). The CDR3 totals 13 residues. Between the trimmed V and J ends, which lost 3 bases and 5 bases, there was a span of 10 bases. The CDR3 bases are TGTGCCAGTAGTATTGCCCCAGGGACTGAAGCTTTCTTT. Encoded protein: CASSIAPGTEAFF. Looking up the rest from reference TRBV19 and TRBJ1-1 gives the full variable domain: DGGITQSPKYLFRKEGQNVTLSCEQNLNHDAMYWYRQDPGQGLRLIYYSQIVNDFQKGDIAEGYSVSREKKESFPLTVTSAQKNPTAFYLCASSIAPGTEAFFGQGTRLTVV.

This chain links TRBV11-2 with TRBJ2-1; D is perhaps TRBD1 (5 bases). The germline gives CDR1 SGHAT, CDR2 FQNNGV. The V end lost 7 bases, the J end lost 5 bases, and 15 bases lay between the germline ends. This CDR3 contains 14 residues. Here the CDR3 reads CASTPGSGHNEQFF. In nucleotides, the CDR3 is TGTGCCAGCACCCCTGGCTCAGGGCACAATGAGCAGTTCTTC.

The rearrangement uses TRBV4-1 and TRBJ1-5, with a weak D call TRBD1 (5 bases). Trimming stripped 4 bases from V and 2 bases from J, with 24 bases between. The CDR3 has 19 amino acids. Germline CDR1 reads MGHRA; CDR2 reads YSYEKL. CDR3 in amino acids: CASSPSQWGRGGGNQPQHF. DNA for the CDR3: TGCGCCAGCAGCCCATCCCAATGGGGGAGGGGTGGAGGCAATCAGCCCCAGCATTTT.

This chain links TRBV7-9 with TRBJ1-5; D ambiguous. Per the germline V gene, CDR1 is SEHNR and CDR2 is FQNEAQ (reference sequence). The CDR3 has 14 residues. Trimming removed 4 bases from V and 0 bases from J, with 7 bases in between. DNA of the CDR3: TGTGCCAGCAGCTCCGGGTATAGCAATCAGCCCCAGCATTTT. Protein product: CASSSGYSNQPQHF.

The V call is TRBV5-8, the J call TRBJ1-1, with D possibly TRBD1 on 5 matching bases. V dropped 5 bases and J dropped 3 bases, with 17 bases sitting between them. Germline V gene sequence: CDR1 SGHTS, CDR2 YDEGEE. The CDR3 contains 15 residues. Here the CDR3 DNA reads TGTGCCAGCAGTTACTACTTAGACAGTCACACTGAAGCTTTCTTT. Protein: CASSYYLDSHTEAFF.

The V and J genes are TRBV5-1 and TRBJ2-5, with D possibly TRBD1 on 5 matching bases. The CDR3 is made up of 14 amino acids. The germline V gene has CDR1 SGHRS and CDR2 YFSETQ. The ends were cut back, 3 bases at V and 5 bases at J, with 14 bases in the middle. The CDR3 DNA reads as TGCGCCAGCAGCTCGGCTGGCAGGGTGGAGACCCAGTACTTC. As protein: CASSSAGRVETQYF.